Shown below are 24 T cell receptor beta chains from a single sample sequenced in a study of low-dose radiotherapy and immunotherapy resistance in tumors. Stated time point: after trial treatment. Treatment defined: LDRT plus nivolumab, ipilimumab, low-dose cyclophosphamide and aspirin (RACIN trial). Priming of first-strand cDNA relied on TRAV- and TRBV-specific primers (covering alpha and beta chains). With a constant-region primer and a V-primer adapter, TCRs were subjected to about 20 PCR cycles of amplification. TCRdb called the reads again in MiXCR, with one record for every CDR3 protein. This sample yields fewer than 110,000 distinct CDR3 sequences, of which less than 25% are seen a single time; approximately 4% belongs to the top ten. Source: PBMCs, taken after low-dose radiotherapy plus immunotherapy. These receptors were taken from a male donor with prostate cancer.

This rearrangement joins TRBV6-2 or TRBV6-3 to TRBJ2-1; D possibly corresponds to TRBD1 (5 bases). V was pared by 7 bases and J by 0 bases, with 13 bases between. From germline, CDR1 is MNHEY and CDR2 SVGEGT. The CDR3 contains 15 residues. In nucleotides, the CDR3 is TGTGCCAGCAAGACAGTGATTGACTCCTACAATGAGCAGTTCTTC. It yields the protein CASKTVIDSYNEQFF.

This CDR3 reads CASSVKLAGQGTGELFF. The DNA for the CDR3 is TGTGCCAGCAGCGTGAAACTAGCGGGGCAGGGCACCGGGGAGCTGTTTTTT. The V call is TRBV6-6, the J call TRBJ2-2; 10 bases align to TRBD2. The CDR3 is 17 amino acids. CDR1 is MNHNY and CDR2 is SVGAGI in the germline V gene (reference sequence). The ends lost 6 bases at V and 4 bases at J; junction bases unmatched: 11.

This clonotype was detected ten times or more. CDR3 protein: CASSRNIGETQYF. The CDR3 region has the DNA TGTGCCAGCAGCCGGAATATCGGGGAGACCCAGTACTTC. The genes are TRBV14 and TRBJ2-5, with D unresolved. V dropped 4 bases and J dropped 5 bases, with 11 bases sitting between them. CDR1 and CDR2 from the germline V gene are SGHDN and FVKESK. The CDR3 has 13 residues.

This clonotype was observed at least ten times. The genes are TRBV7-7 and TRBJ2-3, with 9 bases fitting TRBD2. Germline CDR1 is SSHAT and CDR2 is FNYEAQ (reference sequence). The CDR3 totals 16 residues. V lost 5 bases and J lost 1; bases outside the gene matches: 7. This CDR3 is CASSRLGGGGTDTQYF. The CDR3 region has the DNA TGTGCCAGCAGCCGGTTGGGCGGGGGGGGCACAGATACGCAGTATTTT.

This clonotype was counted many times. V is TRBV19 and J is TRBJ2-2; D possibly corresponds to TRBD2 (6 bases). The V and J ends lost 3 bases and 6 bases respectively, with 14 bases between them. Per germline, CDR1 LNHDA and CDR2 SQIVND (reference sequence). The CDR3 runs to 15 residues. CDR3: CASSIGGYVSGELFF. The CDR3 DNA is TGTGCCAGTAGTATTGGAGGGTACGTGTCCGGGGAGCTGTTTTTT.

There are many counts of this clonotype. CDR3 region: CASSPTVPYGYTF. CDR3 nucleotide sequence: TGTGCCAGCAGCCCGACGGTCCCCTATGGCTACACCTTC. The J gene is TRBJ1-2, the V gene TRBV7-9; no firm D call. V was shortened by 5 bases and J by 4 bases, with 11 bases between the two germline ends. Germline V lookup: CDR1 SEHNR, CDR2 FQNEAQ (reference sequence). This CDR3 contains 13 residues.

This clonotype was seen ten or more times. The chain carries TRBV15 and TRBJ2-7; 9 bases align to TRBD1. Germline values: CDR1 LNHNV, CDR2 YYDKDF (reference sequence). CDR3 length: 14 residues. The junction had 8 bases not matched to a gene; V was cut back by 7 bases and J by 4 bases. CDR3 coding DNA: TGTGCCACCACTGCGGGACAGGGATCTTACGAGCAGTACTTC. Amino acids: CATTAGQGSYEQYF.

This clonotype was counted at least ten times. The chain's CDR3 is CASSPQPPGGGYAFF. CDR3 sequence (DNA): TGTGCCAGCAGCCCCCAACCCCCGGGGGGGGGGTACGCTTTCTTT. The chain has TRBV7-2 and TRBJ1-1; TRBD1 might be the D (5 bases). This CDR3 contains 15 residues. In germline, CDR1 is SGHTA, CDR2 FQGNSA. The V end lost 5 bases, the J end lost 11 bases, and 24 bases lay between the germline ends.

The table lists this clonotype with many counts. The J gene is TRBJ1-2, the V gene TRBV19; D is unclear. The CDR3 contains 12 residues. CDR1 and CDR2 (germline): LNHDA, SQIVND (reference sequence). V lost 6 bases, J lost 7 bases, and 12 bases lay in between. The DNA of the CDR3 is TGTGCCAGTAGCAACCCGGGCCCTGGCTACACCTTC. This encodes CASSNPGPGYTF.

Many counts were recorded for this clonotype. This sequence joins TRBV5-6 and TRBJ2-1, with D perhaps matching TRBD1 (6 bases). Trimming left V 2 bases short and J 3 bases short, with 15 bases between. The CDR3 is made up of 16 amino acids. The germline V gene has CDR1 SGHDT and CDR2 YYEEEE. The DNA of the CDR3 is TGTGCCAGCAGCTTCCGGACAGATTTGAGCTACAATGAGCAGTTCTTC. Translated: CASSFRTDLSYNEQFF.

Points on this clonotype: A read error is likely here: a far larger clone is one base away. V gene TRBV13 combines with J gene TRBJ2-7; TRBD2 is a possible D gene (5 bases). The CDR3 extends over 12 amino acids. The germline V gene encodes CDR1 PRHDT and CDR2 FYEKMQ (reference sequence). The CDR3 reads CASNLGSLSEYF. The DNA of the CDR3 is TGTGCCAGCAACTTAGGTTCGCTTAGCGAGTACTTC.

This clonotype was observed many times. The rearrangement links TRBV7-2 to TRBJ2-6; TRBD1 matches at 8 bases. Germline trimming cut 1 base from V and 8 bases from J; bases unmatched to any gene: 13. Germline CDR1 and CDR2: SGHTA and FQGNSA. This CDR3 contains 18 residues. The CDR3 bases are TGTGCCAGCAGCTTAGTTGACAGGGGAAAGTTTTTTCCCAACGTCCTGACTTTC. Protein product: CASSLVDRGKFFPNVLTF.

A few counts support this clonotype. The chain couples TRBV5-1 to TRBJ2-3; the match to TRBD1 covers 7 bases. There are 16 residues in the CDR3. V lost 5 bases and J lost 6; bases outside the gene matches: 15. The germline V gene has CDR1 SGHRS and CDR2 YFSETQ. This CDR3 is CASRAGGAQPKDTQYF. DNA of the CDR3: TGCGCCAGCAGGGCAGGGGGTGCGCAACCCAAGGATACGCAGTATTTT.

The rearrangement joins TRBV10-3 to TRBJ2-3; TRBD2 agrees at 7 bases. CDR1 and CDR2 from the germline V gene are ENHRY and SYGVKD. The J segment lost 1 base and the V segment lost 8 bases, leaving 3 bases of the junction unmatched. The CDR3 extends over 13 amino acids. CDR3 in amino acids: CAIGAGGTDTQYF. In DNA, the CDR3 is TGTGCCATCGGTGCGGGGGGCACAGATACGCAGTATTTT.

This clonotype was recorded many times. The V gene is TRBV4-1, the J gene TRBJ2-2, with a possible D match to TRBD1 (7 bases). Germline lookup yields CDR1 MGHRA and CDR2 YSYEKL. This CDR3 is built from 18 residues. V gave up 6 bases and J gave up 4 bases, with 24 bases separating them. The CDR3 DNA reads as TGCGCCAGCAGTCAATGGGGGTGGAGGGGGCCCGGCACCGGGGAGCTGTTTTTT. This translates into CASSQWGWRGPGTGELFF.

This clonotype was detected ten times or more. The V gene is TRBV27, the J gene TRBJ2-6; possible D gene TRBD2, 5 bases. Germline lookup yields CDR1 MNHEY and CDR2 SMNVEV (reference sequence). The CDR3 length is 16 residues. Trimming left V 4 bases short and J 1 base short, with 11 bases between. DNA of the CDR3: TGTGCCAGCAGTTCCCCGAGGGTGTCTGGGGCCAACGTCCTGACTTTC. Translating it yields CASSSPRVSGANVLTF. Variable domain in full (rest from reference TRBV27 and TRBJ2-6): EAQVTQNPRYLITVTGKKLTVTCSQNMNHEYMSWYRQDPGLGLRQIYYSMNVEVTDKGDVPEGYKVSRKEKRNFPLILESPSPNQTSLYFCASSSPRVSGANVLTFGAGSRLTVL.

CDR3 in amino acids: CSASTSARETQYF. The CDR3 nucleotides are TGCAGTGCTTCCACTAGCGCGAGGGAGACCCAGTACTTC. The rearrangement links TRBV20-1 to TRBJ2-5; 7 nucleotides line up with TRBD2. Per the germline V gene, CDR1 is DFQATT and CDR2 is SNEGSKA (reference sequence). Losses at the gene ends were 5 bases for V and 5 bases for J; bases not matched to a gene: 8. CDR3 length: 13 residues.

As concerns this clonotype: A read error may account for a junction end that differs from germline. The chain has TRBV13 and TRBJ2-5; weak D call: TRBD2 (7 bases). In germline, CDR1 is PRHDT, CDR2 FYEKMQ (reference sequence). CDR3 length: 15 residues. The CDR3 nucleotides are TGTGCCAGCAGCGTAGGGGGGGGGCCATGGGAGACCCAGTACTTC. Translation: CASSVGGGPWETQYF.

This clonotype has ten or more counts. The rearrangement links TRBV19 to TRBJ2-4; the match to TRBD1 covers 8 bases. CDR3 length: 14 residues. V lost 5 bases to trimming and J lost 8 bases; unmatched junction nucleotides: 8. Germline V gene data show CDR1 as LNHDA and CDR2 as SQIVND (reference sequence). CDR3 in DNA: TGTGCCAGTAGTCCAAGGACAGGGAGTGACATTCAGTACTTC. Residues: CASSPRTGSDIQYF.

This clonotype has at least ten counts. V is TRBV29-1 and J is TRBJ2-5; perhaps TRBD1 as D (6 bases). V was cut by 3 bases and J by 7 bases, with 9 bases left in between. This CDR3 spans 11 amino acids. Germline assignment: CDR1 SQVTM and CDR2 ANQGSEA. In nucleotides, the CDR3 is TGCAGCGTTGAGGGGGCTGTGACCCAGTACTTC. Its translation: CSVEGAVTQYF.

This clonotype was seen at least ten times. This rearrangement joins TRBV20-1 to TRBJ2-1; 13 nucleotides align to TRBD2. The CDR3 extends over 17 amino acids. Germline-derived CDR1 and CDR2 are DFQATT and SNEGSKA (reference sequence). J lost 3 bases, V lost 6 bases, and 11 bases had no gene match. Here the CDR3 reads CSAAITSGGVLYNEQFF. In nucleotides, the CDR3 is TGCAGTGCCGCCATCACTAGCGGGGGGGTGCTCTACAATGAGCAGTTCTTC.

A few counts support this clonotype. CDR3 nucleotides: TGTGCCAGCAGCCTAAATACGCAGTATTTT. Encoded protein: CASSLNTQYF. The chain combines TRBV13 with TRBJ2-3; D call uncertain. The CDR3 has 10 residues. Germline CDR1 and CDR2: PRHDT and FYEKMQ (reference sequence). The ends were cut back, 5 bases at V and 7 bases at J, with 4 bases in the middle. Combining the CDR3 with reference TRBV13 and TRBJ2-3 gives the whole variable domain AAGVIQSPRHLIKEKRETATLKCYPIPRHDTVYWYQQGPGQDPQFLISFYEKMQSDKGSIPDRFSAQQFSDYHSELNMSSLELGDSALYFCASSLNTQYFGPGTRLTVL.

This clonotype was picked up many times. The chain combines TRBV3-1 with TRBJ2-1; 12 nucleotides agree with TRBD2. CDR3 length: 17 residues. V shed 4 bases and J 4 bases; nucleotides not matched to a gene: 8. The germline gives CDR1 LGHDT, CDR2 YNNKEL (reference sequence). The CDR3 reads CASSPLTSGGFYNEQFF. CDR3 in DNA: TGTGCCAGCAGCCCGCTAACTAGCGGGGGGTTTTACAATGAGCAGTTCTTC.

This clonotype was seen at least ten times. This CDR3 reads CASSLARSGGAETQYF. DNA for the CDR3: TGTGCCAGCAGCTTAGCCCGTAGCGGGGGGGCGGAGACCCAGTACTTC. The chain combines TRBV7-2 with TRBJ2-5; 11 nucleotides align to TRBD2. The CDR3 is made up of 16 amino acids. With V trimmed by 0 bases and J by 5 bases, 5 bases remained unmatched. CDR1 SGHTA and CDR2 FQGNSA come from the germline V gene.